This entry describes one T cell receptor beta chain. The data are from a study of technical replicates of blood from a handful of donors. Profiled with immunoSEQ multiplex PCR; TCRdb holds only in-frame clones, not every one. The table shows tens of thousands of clones, with almost 98% occurring only once. CDR1 and CDR2 (germline): SGHNT, YYREEE (reference sequence). This CDR3 is 13 amino acids long. Unmatched junction bases numbered 5, after V lost 2 bases and J lost 8 bases. This sequence joins TRBV5-4 and TRBJ1-2, with TRBD1 matching 8 bases. This TCR was sampled from a human donor in good health. Sequencing was carried out using T cells isolated from PBMCs. The CDR3: CASSFQGAQGYTF. Written as DNA, the CDR3 is TGTGCCAGCAGCTTCCAGGGGGCGCAGGGCTACACCTTC.